Below, 21 T cell receptor beta chains from the same sample are listed, as sequenced in a study of Graves' ophthalmopathy and Graves' hyperthyroidism. For repertoire sequencing, the TCR beta CDR3 regions were amplified from RNA transcripts. First-round RT-PCR used HTBI primers; second-round multiplex PCR followed. TCRdb processed the multiplex PCR reads anew with MiXCR; each CDR3 protein has one entry. Of 400,000 or so distinct CDR3 sequences detected, approximately 15% appear once; the ten largest clones hold approximately 7%. Source material: peripheral blood. The source is a woman younger than 35 with stable Graves' hyperthyroidism.

This clonotype was observed many times. The chain carries TRBV5-5 and TRBJ2-7, with 7 bases identical to TRBD1. Germline CDR1 and CDR2: SGHKS and YYEKEE (reference sequence). Trimming at V came to 2 bases and at J to 2 bases, leaving 7 bases not matched to a gene. The CDR3 is made up of 15 amino acids. CDR3: CASSLEGAAPYEQYF. In DNA form, the CDR3 reads TGTGCCAGCAGCTTAGAGGGGGCAGCCCCCTACGAGCAGTACTTC.

The gene calls are TRBV9 and TRBJ2-1; D possibly corresponds to TRBD2 (5 bases). V lost 4 bases to trimming and J lost 8 bases, with 16 bases between them. Germline V gene lookup returns CDR1 SGDLS and CDR2 YYNGEE. The CDR3 sequence is 14 residues long. The CDR3 bases are TGTGCCAGCAGCCCCGGACTTGGTTCGGATGAGCAGTTCTTC. Protein sequence: CASSPGLGSDEQFF.

This clonotype was detected a few times. This chain connects TRBV19 to TRBJ2-7; tentative D call: TRBD1 (6 bases). The CDR3 extends over 14 amino acids. The V end was cut by 6 bases, the J end by 2 bases, with 14 bases between. CDR1 is LNHDA and CDR2 is SQIVND in the germline V gene (reference sequence). The CDR3 spells CASSFNGQTYEQYF. Written as DNA, the CDR3 is TGTGCCAGTAGCTTCAACGGACAGACCTACGAGCAGTACTTC. The variable domain in full, with the rest retrieved from reference TRBV19 and TRBJ2-7, is DGGITQSPKYLFRKEGQNVTLSCEQNLNHDAMYWYRQDPGQGLRLIYYSQIVNDFQKGDIAEGYSVSREKKESFPLTVTSAQKNPTAFYLCASSFNGQTYEQYFGPGTRLTVT.

At least ten counts were recorded for this clonotype. The J gene is TRBJ2-7, the V gene TRBV28; 7 bases fit TRBD1. The CDR3 extends over 13 amino acids. The germline gives CDR1 MDHEN, CDR2 SYDVKM. V lost 6 bases and J lost 3; bases outside the gene matches: 5. The CDR3 DNA sequence: TGTGCCAGCAGCTGGGACAGCGGCTACGAGCAGTACTTC. Translating gives CASSWDSGYEQYF.

V is TRBV2 and J is TRBJ2-5, with 11 bases that match TRBD1. The V and J ends lost 4 bases and 3 bases, in that order; junction bases with no gene match: 7. Germline CDR1 SNHLY, CDR2 FYNNEI. The CDR3 length is 16 residues. The CDR3: CASSGWDRGSEETQYF. Written as DNA, the CDR3 is TGTGCCAGCAGTGGATGGGACAGGGGGTCGGAAGAGACCCAGTACTTC.

This clonotype was observed at least ten times. The chain combines TRBV18 with TRBJ2-5, with D perhaps TRBD1 (6 bases). With 3 bases removed from V and 3 bases from J, the gap between germline ends came to 11 bases. CDR3 length: 14 residues. Germline V gives CDR1 KGHSH, CDR2 LQKENI. CDR3 sequence reads: CASSPDRTKETQYF. In nucleotides, the CDR3 is TGTGCCAGCTCACCCGACAGGACCAAAGAGACCCAGTACTTC.

This clonotype appeared many times. The V and J genes are TRBV6-5 and TRBJ1-1; D is undetermined. The CDR3 totals 13 residues. The germline CDR1 and CDR2 sequences are MNHEY and SVGAGI. Trimming left V 5 bases short and J 2 bases short, with 9 bases between. The CDR3 coding sequence is TGTGCCAGCAGTACCGGCCATAACACTGAAGCTTTCTTT. This encodes CASSTGHNTEAFF.

The chain employs TRBV18 and TRBJ1-3; D remains ambiguous. Germline loops: CDR1 KGHSH, CDR2 LQKENI. This CDR3 comprises 16 residues. Trimming left V 3 bases short and J 0 bases short, with 12 bases between. The DNA of the CDR3 is TGTGCCAGCTCACCCTTGGAGGGTTACTCTGGAAACACCATATATTTT. This translates into CASSPLEGYSGNTIYF.

This clonotype was observed at least ten times. The chain recombines TRBV10-3 with TRBJ1-3, with D unresolved. CDR1 and CDR2 from the germline V gene are ENHRY and SYGVKD. The CDR3 runs to 15 residues. The V end was cut by 6 bases, the J end by 0 bases, with 12 bases between. CDR3 sequence: CAIRSTALSGNTIYF. DNA of the CDR3: TGTGCCATCAGGAGCACAGCTCTCTCTGGAAACACCATATATTTT.

This clonotype has at least ten counts. This sequence joins TRBV10-3 and TRBJ1-2; no definite D call. The length of the CDR3 is 14 residues. V was clipped by 7 bases and J by 4 bases, with 16 bases between them. CDR1 and CDR2 from the germline V gene are ENHRY and SYGVKD. The CDR3 protein is CAINIIRRTYGYTF. CDR3 DNA: TGTGCCATCAATATTATCCGGAGGACCTATGGCTACACCTTC.

There are many counts of this clonotype. This chain joins TRBV7-8 and TRBJ2-7; no clear D gene. This CDR3 spans 14 amino acids. The V end was cut by 5 bases, the J end by 4 bases, with 15 bases between. Looked up from germline, CDR1 is SGHVS and CDR2 is FQNEAQ. The CDR3 DNA is TGTGCCAGCAGCAAAGGGTCGGGTTCGTACGAGCAGTACTTC. Amino acids: CASSKGSGSYEQYF.

This clonotype was observed many times. The chain has TRBV7-2 and TRBJ2-7, with D perhaps matching TRBD1 (6 bases). With 5 bases removed from V and 0 bases from J, the gap between germline ends came to 14 bases. This CDR3 is 15 amino acids long. Germline CDR1 SGHTA, CDR2 FQGNSA. The CDR3 DNA sequence: TGTGCCAGCAGCCGACAGGCATCACCCTCCTACGAGCAGTACTTC. This translates into CASSRQASPSYEQYF.

In its sample, this clonotype was seen many times. The J gene is TRBJ1-1, the V gene TRBV24-1, with D possibly matching TRBD1 (6 bases). Germline CDR1 and CDR2: KGHDR and SFDVKD. The CDR3 sequence is 15 residues long. V was cut by 5 bases and J by 1 base, with 13 bases left in between. The CDR3 protein is CATSVGQLPNTEAFF. The CDR3 nucleotides are TGTGCCACCAGTGTTGGACAGCTCCCGAACACTGAAGCTTTCTTT.

Concerning this clonotype itself: A much larger clone lies one base from this, so it may be a read error. This chain connects TRBV5-1 to TRBJ1-1; D is possibly TRBD1 (5 bases). Germline V gives CDR1 SGHRS, CDR2 YFSETQ. V gave up 0 bases and J gave up 1 base, with 10 bases separating them. The CDR3 spans 15 residues. The CDR3 here is CASSLGGPQNTEAFF. For the CDR3, the DNA is TGCGCCAGCAGCTTGGGGGGACCGCAGAACACTGAAGCTTTCTTT.

The chain links TRBV19 to TRBJ2-7; D unclear. The length of the CDR3 is 14 residues. Germline CDR1 reads LNHDA; CDR2 reads SQIVND (reference sequence). Trimming removed 5 bases from V and 2 bases from J, with 13 bases in between. The CDR3 loop reads CASSARAETYEQYF. DNA for the CDR3: TGTGCCAGTAGTGCCCGGGCCGAAACCTACGAGCAGTACTTC.

This clonotype was detected a few times. The rearrangement links TRBV6-2 or TRBV6-3 to TRBJ1-1; D possibly corresponds to TRBD1 (6 bases). V was clipped by 4 bases and J by 4 bases, with 13 bases between them. CDR3 length: 14 amino acids. From germline, CDR1 is MNHEY and CDR2 SVGEGT. The CDR3 spells CASSFRDIVTEAFF. The CDR3 DNA follows: TGTGCCAGCAGTTTCCGGGACATCGTCACTGAAGCTTTCTTT.

As for this clonotype: A read error may be the cause here, since a much bigger clone is one base away. CDR3 DNA: TGTGCCAGCAGTGAGTCGGCGGGAAGCAATCAGCCCCAGCATTTT. Its protein is CASSESAGSNQPQHF. J is TRBJ1-5 and V is TRBV10-3; D gene ambiguous. CDR1 and CDR2 (germline): ENHRY, SYGVKD. The CDR3 is 15 residues long.

This clonotype came up many times. This chain joins TRBV10-1 and TRBJ1-1, with D maybe TRBD1 (5 bases). CDR1 and CDR2 (germline): WNHNN, SYGVQD (reference sequence). CDR3 size: 14 residues. V was clipped by 1 base and J by 5 bases, with 11 bases between them. The CDR3 nucleotides read TGCGCCAGCAGTGAGTATGGGGGACGAACTGAAGCTTTCTTT. The encoded protein is CASSEYGGRTEAFF.

There are many counts of this clonotype. V usage is TRBV11-2 and J usage is TRBJ2-5; TRBD2 is a possible D gene (5 bases). This CDR3 is 15 amino acids long. Trimming cost V 0 bases and J 5 bases, with 13 bases left between them. The V gene's germline CDR1 is SGHAT and CDR2 FQNNGV. The CDR3 protein is CASSLDRGEGETQYF. The CDR3 bases are TGTGCCAGCAGCTTAGATCGGGGAGAAGGGGAGACCCAGTACTTC.

This clonotype showed up many times. The V gene is TRBV7-3, the J gene TRBJ2-7; 7 nucleotides align to TRBD2. CDR3 length: 14 residues. Germline V gene sequence: CDR1 SGHTA, CDR2 FQGTGA. Germline trimming cut 3 bases from V and 3 bases from J; bases unmatched to any gene: 5. The DNA for the CDR3 is TGTGCCAGCAGCTTCGGAGGGGAGGGCTACGAGCAGTACTTC. This codes for CASSFGGEGYEQYF. The full variable domain, with the rest looked up from reference TRBV7-3 and TRBJ2-7, is GAGVSQTPSNKVTEKGKYVELRCDPISGHTALYWYRQSLGQGPEFLIYFQGTGAADDSGLPNDRFFAVRPEGSVSTLKIQRTERGDSAVYLCASSFGGEGYEQYFGPGTRLTVT.

This clonotype came up many times. V usage is TRBV19 and J usage is TRBJ2-5; 7 nucleotides match TRBD2. Germline V lookup: CDR1 LNHDA, CDR2 SQIVND (reference sequence). The CDR3 spans 16 residues. Trimming cost V 3 bases and J 0 bases; bases outside gene matches: 7. The CDR3: CASSIVQRGYQETQYF. The CDR3 DNA is TGTGCCAGTAGTATCGTCCAGCGGGGCTACCAAGAGACCCAGTACTTC.